This T cell receptor beta chain was found in a study of cytomegalovirus exposure and HLA in healthy donors. The CDR3 runs 13 residues. Trimming shortened V by 6 bases and J by 7 bases, and 13 bases separated the two germline ends. Germline V CDR1 and CDR2: SGHTA, FQGNSA. A multiplex PCR was run with 60 Vbeta primers and 13 Jbeta primers. Profiled with immunoSEQ multiplex PCR; TCRdb holds only in-frame clones, not every one. Of 50,000 to 65,000 clones in the sample, under 90% were seen once. Material for sequencing was PBMCs. The chain employs TRBV7-2 and TRBJ2-1, with D maybe TRBD2 (6 bases). The sequence derives from a woman aged 18-29 years in good health and CMV-seronegative. Here the CDR3 DNA reads TGTGCCAGCAGACGCCCGGGAGATAATGAGCAGTTCTTC. Amino acids: CASRRPGDNEQFF.